This T cell receptor (beta chain) was recorded in a study of blood T cell repertoires in COVID-19. Overall study: The United States, Italy and Spain provided the acute and convalescent COVID-19 samples.

This clone occurred a few times. Sequenced by immunoSEQ multiplex PCR; TCRdb stores in-frame clones only, minus some. The sample has approximately 88,000 clones, about 80% seen once. Germline lookup yields CDR1 MNHNS and CDR2 SASEGT. This CDR3 spans 15 amino acids. Trimming took 3 bases from V and 4 from J, leaving 15 bases between them. V gene TRBV6-1 combines with J gene TRBJ1-2; D is perhaps TRBD1 (5 bases). Sequencing input: peripheral blood. This receptor was taken from a woman at least 80 years old with acute or convalescent COVID-19. CDR3 DNA sequence: TGTGCCAGCAGTGAGGCAACACCAAGGGGCTATGGCTACACCTTC. This codes for CASSEATPRGYGYTF.